Following are 22 T cell receptor beta chains from one sample sequenced in a study of blood T cell repertoires in COVID-19. The repertoire was sequenced with immunoSEQ multiplex PCR; TCRdb's copy has only in-frame clones and lacks some. The data contain tens of thousands of clones, approximately 80% of them seen just once; the ten biggest clones take up approximately 12%. Sequences were obtained from peripheral blood. The receptors come from a human donor in a cohort sampled during active COVID-19.

This clone was found once. V usage is TRBV2 and J usage is TRBJ2-2, with D hard to call. The CDR3 contains 13 residues. Trimming took off 5 bases at V and 3 bases at J, with 7 bases between the two ends. The germline V gene has CDR1 SNHLY and CDR2 FYNNEI. The CDR3 is CASSTLDTGELFF. CDR3 coding DNA: TGTGCCAGCAGTACCCTAGACACCGGGGAGCTGTTTTTT.

The V call is TRBV6-6, the J call TRBJ1-2; no reliable D call. Deletions cut 5 bases from V and 7 bases from J, with 14 bases between. Germline CDR1 MNHNY, CDR2 SVGAGI (reference sequence). The CDR3 has 13 residues. The CDR3 DNA sequence: TGTGCCAGCAGTAACCAGGATGGCGCTGGCTACACCTTC. Translating gives CASSNQDGAGYTF.

CDR3 bases: TGTGCCTGGAGTGTTCTACTGACAGGGAGATACGAGCAGTACTTC. Encoded protein: CAWSVLLTGRYEQYF. This sequence joins TRBV30 and TRBJ2-7, with 7 bases matching TRBD1. The trim removed 0 bases at V and 4 bases at J, leaving 9 bases unmatched. CDR1 GTSNPN and CDR2 SVGIG come from the germline V gene (reference sequence). The CDR3 spans 15 residues.

The chain has TRBV7-8 and TRBJ1-2; 9 bases agree with TRBD1. The CDR3 length is 12 residues. The germline V gene encodes CDR1 SGHVS and CDR2 FQNEAQ. V was clipped by 8 bases and J by 8 bases; unmatched bases: 6. CDR3: CASSSTGGGYTF. CDR3 bases: TGTGCCAGCTCGTCGACAGGGGGAGGCTACACCTTC.

The rearrangement links TRBV6-5 to TRBJ2-7; a weak D match, TRBD2 (6 bases). CDR3 length equals 14 residues. The V gene lost 6 bases and the J gene lost 0 bases, with 12 bases spanning the gap. Germline assignment: CDR1 MNHEY and CDR2 SVGAGI. This chain's CDR3 is CASRKRRDSYEQYF. DNA for the CDR3: TGTGCCAGCAGGAAGAGGAGGGACTCCTACGAGCAGTACTTC.

The chain uses TRBV9 and TRBJ2-1, with 9 bases that match TRBD2. The CDR3 contains 15 residues. The germline gives CDR1 SGDLS, CDR2 YYNGEE. The J segment lost 9 bases and the V segment lost 2 bases, leaving 9 bases of the junction unmatched. The CDR3 protein is CASSVAGGPGGEQFF. CDR3 nucleotide sequence: TGTGCCAGCAGCGTTGCGGGAGGGCCCGGTGGTGAGCAGTTCTTC.

V usage is TRBV28 and J usage is TRBJ2-4, with D perhaps TRBD1 (6 bases). The CDR3 length is 16 residues. Trimming took 10 bases from V and 6 from J, leaving 25 bases between them. The V gene's germline CDR1 is MDHEN and CDR2 SYDVKM. As DNA, the CDR3 is TGTGCCATCAGCCTTTCCTCCGGGACATCGAGAAACATTCAGTACTTC. Amino acids: CAISLSSGTSRNIQYF. The entire variable domain, with the rest obtained from reference TRBV28 and TRBJ2-4, is as follows: DVKVTQSSRYLVKRTGEKVFLECVQDMDHENMFWYRQDPGLGLRLIYFSYDVKMKEKGDIPEGYSVSREKKERFSLILESASTNQTSMYLCAISLSSGTSRNIQYFGAGTRLSVL.

This chain links TRBV6-5 with TRBJ2-7; the match to TRBD2 covers 10 bases. With 8 bases clipped from V and 3 bases from J, the junction kept 7 bases outside the gene matches. CDR3 length: 14 amino acids. The germline V gene encodes CDR1 MNHEY and CDR2 SVGAGI. The CDR3 spells CASSPSGRGYEQYV. The DNA for the CDR3 is TGTGCCAGCTCACCTAGCGGGAGAGGCTACGAGCAGTACGTC.

The gene calls are TRBV6-2 or TRBV6-3 and TRBJ1-5; a weak D match, TRBD1 (6 bases). Trimming left V 0 bases short and J 5 bases short, with 17 bases between. CDR1 MNHEY and CDR2 SVGEGT come from the germline V gene. This CDR3 has 17 amino acids. The CDR3 DNA reads as TGTGCCAGCAGTTACTCGATTCAGGGGCCCTCGGATCAGCCCCAGCATTTT. Its protein is CASSYSIQGPSDQPQHF.

The chain couples TRBV4-2 to TRBJ1-5; 8 bases are shared with TRBD1. Germline CDR1 reads LGHNA; CDR2 reads YNFKEQ. This CDR3 spans 19 amino acids. V lost 1 base and J lost 6; bases outside the gene matches: 17. CDR3 loop: CASSQALHAPDRELQPQHF. The CDR3 nucleotides read TGTGCCAGCAGCCAAGCCCTGCACGCCCCGGACAGGGAACTTCAGCCCCAGCATTTT.

In this sample, this clone turned up a few times. The J gene is TRBJ1-1, the V gene TRBV25-1; D may be TRBD1 (5 bases). This CDR3 spans 14 amino acids. V was shortened by 5 bases and J by 0 bases, with 10 bases between the two germline ends. Per germline, CDR1 MGHDK and CDR2 SYGVNS. CDR3 amino acids: CASSSGLMNTEAFF. The CDR3 nucleotides read TGTGCCAGCAGTTCAGGGCTAATGAACACTGAAGCTTTCTTT.

The sample holds one count of this clone. The gene calls are TRBV6-6 and TRBJ2-2, with D possibly TRBD1 on 6 matching bases. Germline V gives CDR1 MNHNY, CDR2 SVGAGI (reference sequence). The CDR3 length is 15 residues. The germline V and J ends were trimmed by 0 bases and 7 bases, with 12 bases remaining between them. CDR3: CASSYSHRAGGELFF. The CDR3, as DNA: TGTGCCAGCAGTTACTCGCACAGGGCGGGCGGGGAGCTGTTTTTT.

The V gene is TRBV11-3, the J gene TRBJ2-1, with 12 bases aligning to TRBD1. This CDR3 region has 16 residues. J gave up 4 bases and V 4 bases, and 5 bases lay outside the gene matches. Germline CDR1 and CDR2: SGHNT and YENEEA. CDR3: CASSSGTGGLYNEQFF. CDR3 sequence (DNA): TGTGCCAGCAGCTCCGGGACAGGGGGCTTGTACAATGAGCAGTTCTTC.

The rearrangement links TRBV9 to TRBJ1-1, with TRBD1 identical over 7 bases. Trimming at V came to 0 bases and at J to 1 base, leaving 3 bases not matched to a gene. The CDR3 sequence is 15 residues long. Germline lookup yields CDR1 SGDLS and CDR2 YYNGEE. In nucleotides, the CDR3 is TGTGCCAGCAGCGTAGGACGACAGGGGAACACTGAAGCTTTCTTT. Translating it yields CASSVGRQGNTEAFF.

This clone has just a few counts. The J gene is TRBJ2-2, the V gene TRBV7-3; the match to TRBD1 covers 9 bases. CDR3 length equals 14 residues. CDR1 and CDR2 from the germline V gene are SGHTA and FQGTGA. The trim removed 5 bases at V and 4 bases at J, leaving 2 bases unmatched. The CDR3 DNA reads TGTGCCAGCAGCGGGGACAGGGTCACCGGGGAGCTGTTTTTT. Encoded protein: CASSGDRVTGELFF.

The CDR3 reads CASSLYPGADTQYF. CDR3 nucleotide sequence: TGTGCCAGCAGCTTATACCCGGGGGCAGATACGCAGTATTTT. J is TRBJ2-3 and V is TRBV5-4, with TRBD2 as a possible D gene (6 bases). Looked up from germline, CDR1 is SGHNT and CDR2 is YYREEE (reference sequence). V was shortened by 2 bases and J by 4 bases, with 11 bases between the two germline ends. The CDR3 is 14 residues long.

CDR3 loop: CASSLEQGALEQYF. The CDR3 DNA sequence: TGTGCCAGCAGCTTAGAACAGGGGGCCCTCGAGCAGTACTTC. The gene calls are TRBV11-2 and TRBJ2-7; 9 bases fit TRBD1. Per germline, CDR1 SGHAT and CDR2 FQNNGV. J gave up 6 bases and V 0 bases, and 3 bases lay outside the gene matches. There are 14 residues in the CDR3.

The rearrangement joins TRBV15 to TRBJ2-7; TRBD1 matches at 8 bases. V lost 3 bases, J lost 5 bases, and 12 bases stayed unmatched. The germline CDR1 and CDR2 sequences are LNHNV and YYDKDF (reference sequence). The CDR3 has 16 amino acids. The CDR3 DNA sequence: TGTGCCACCAGCAGGGTGGACAGGGACATTTACCACGAGCAGTACTTC. This encodes CATSRVDRDIYHEQYF.

The rearrangement uses TRBV19 and TRBJ2-7; 8 bases are shared with TRBD1. CDR3 length: 15 residues. The V gene's germline CDR1 is LNHDA and CDR2 SQIVND (reference sequence). Trimming took 5 bases from V and 0 from J; bases not matched to a gene: 6. CDR3 protein: CASSDLTGGSYEQYF. The CDR3 bases are TGTGCCAGTAGTGACTTAACAGGGGGCTCCTACGAGCAGTACTTC.

The chain links TRBV6-1 to TRBJ1-4; D unresolved. With 2 bases removed from V and 10 bases from J, the gap between germline ends came to 14 bases. This CDR3 region has 14 residues. Germline CDR1 MNHNS, CDR2 SASEGT. The DNA of the CDR3 is TGTGCCAGCAGTGAATGGGAGAGTCTGGCAAAACTGTTTTTT. Translating it yields CASSEWESLAKLFF.

This clone was seen only once. V and J are TRBV6-2 or TRBV6-3 and TRBJ2-3; 8 positions agree with TRBD2. Trimming cost V 2 bases and J 1 base; bases outside gene matches: 17. The germline CDR1 and CDR2 sequences are MNHEY and SVGEGT. This CDR3 spans 20 amino acids. In DNA, the CDR3 is TGTGCCAGCAGTTACCCCGACAGGAGCGGGGGAAGTGGAGGCACAGATACGCAGTATTTT. Its translation is CASSYPDRSGGSGGTDTQYF.

The chain joins TRBV7-2 to TRBJ1-1; TRBD1 agrees at 8 bases. The CDR3 spans 15 residues. V was clipped by 4 bases and J by 3 bases; unmatched bases: 7. The V gene's germline CDR1 is SGHTA and CDR2 FQGNSA. CDR3 DNA sequence: TGTGCCAGCAGCTCTTCAGGGGGCCTTCACACTGAAGCTTTCTTT. Residues: CASSSSGGLHTEAFF.